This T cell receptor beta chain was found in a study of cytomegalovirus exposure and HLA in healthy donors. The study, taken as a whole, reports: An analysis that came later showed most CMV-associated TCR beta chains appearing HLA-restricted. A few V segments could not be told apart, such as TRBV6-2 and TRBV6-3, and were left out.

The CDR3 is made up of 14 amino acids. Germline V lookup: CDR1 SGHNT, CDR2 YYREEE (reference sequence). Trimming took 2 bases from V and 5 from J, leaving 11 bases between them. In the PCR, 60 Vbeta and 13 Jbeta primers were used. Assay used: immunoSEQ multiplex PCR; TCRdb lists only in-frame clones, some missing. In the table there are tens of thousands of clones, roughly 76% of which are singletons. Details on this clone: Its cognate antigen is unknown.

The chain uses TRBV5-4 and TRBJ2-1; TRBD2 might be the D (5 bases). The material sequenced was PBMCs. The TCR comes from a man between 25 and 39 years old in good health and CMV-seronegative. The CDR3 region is CASSFLSDNNEQFF. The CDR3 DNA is TGTGCCAGCAGCTTTCTTAGCGACAACAATGAGCAGTTCTTC.